The text below deals with one TCR beta chain. Its antigen is not identified. This entry is derived from a study of T cells in localized non-small cell lung cancer. Germline-derived CDR1 and CDR2 are SGHRS and YFSETQ. V dropped 4 bases and J dropped 4; count of bases not matched to a gene: 17. The CDR3 totals 20 residues. Regarding the study as a whole: Adjacent lung was found to contain a median approximately 62 of the top 100 tumor clones.

TCRdb's copy holds only in-frame clones and misses some; the assay was immunoSEQ multiplex PCR. The repertoire holds tens of thousands of clones, with approximately 87% as singletons. The sample in question was PBMCs, obtained before any cancer treatment. The TCR sequence derives from a man aged 40-75 years with stage II lung adenocarcinoma. J is TRBJ2-2 and V is TRBV5-1; 12 bases agree with TRBD2. The CDR3 DNA is TGCGCCAGCAGCCCCCTCCCCCGACTAGCGGGAGTAAGGGTCACCGGGGAGCTGTTTTTT. Amino acid sequence: CASSPLPRLAGVRVTGELFF.